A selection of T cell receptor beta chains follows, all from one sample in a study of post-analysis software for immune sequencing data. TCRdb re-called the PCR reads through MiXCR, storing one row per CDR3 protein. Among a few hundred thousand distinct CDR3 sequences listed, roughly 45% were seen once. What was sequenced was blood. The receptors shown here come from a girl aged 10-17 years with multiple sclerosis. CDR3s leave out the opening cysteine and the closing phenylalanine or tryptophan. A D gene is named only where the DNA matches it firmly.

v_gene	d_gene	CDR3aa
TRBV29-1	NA	SVDRAGMNTEAF
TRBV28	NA	ASSFVGSGYT
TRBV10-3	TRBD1	AISERRDRGRLWDTGELF
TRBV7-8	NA	ASLGARTDTQY
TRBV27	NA	ASSPHFGRVVTEAF
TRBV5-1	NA	ASSLVGEAWATEAF
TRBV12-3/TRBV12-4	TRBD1	ASIPYSGGYGYT
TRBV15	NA	ATSTTRRNSQLYEQY
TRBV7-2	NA	ASSPPVGFNEQF
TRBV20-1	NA	SARPPPNLQETQY
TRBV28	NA	ASRPTPAGAYEQY
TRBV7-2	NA	ASSKTRDHTEAF
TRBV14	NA	ASSRMGSYEQY
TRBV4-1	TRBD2	ASSQDPGGVTDTQY
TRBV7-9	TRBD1	ASSLSDRDLANVLT
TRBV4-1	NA	ASRDMTGGHSPLH
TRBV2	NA	ASRLGGEKLF
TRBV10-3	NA	AISTGTSRNEKLF
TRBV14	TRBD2	ASSLRTSGNEETQY
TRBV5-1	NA	ASSLKARTDNSPLH
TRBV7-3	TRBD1	AGSLTGGSYEQY
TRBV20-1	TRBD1	SAFRGQGAGEQY
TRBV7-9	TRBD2	ASSLVSGRANEQY
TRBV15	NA	ATSRDFPGSHQPQH
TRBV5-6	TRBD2	ASSLLAAHNEQF
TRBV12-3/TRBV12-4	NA	ASGLSGQGDGYT
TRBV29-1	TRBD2	SVEERGGGGRFNNEQF
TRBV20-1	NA	SAGIQSSYEQY
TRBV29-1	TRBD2	SVSGSVHNEQF
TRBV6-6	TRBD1	ASRLWGQSDEQY
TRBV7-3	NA	ASSVIANSYNEQF
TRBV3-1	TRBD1	ASSPTGLTRGLDNEQF
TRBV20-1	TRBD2	SARRQTSGGTDTQY
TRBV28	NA	ASSLPGGHYGYT
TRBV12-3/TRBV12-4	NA	ASRRTASGTQY
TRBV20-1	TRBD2	SARDKGTSVHEQY
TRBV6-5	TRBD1	ASATRTGGMNTEAF
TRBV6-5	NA	ASSQVGVPYEQY
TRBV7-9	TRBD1	ASSPSRGQGETQY
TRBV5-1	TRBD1	ASSSERTGDTEAF
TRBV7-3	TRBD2	ASSPGLAGITDTQY
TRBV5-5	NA	ASSGPAGPRASTDAQY
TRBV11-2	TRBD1	ASSHPGQRSYEQY
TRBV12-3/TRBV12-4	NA	ASSPEVQPQH
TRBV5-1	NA	ASSPRPLGGRETQY
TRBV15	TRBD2	ATSRESGGQETQY
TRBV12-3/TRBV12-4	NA	ASTPRGARTEAF
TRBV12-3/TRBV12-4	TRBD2	ASSLGEGLAGEPTYEQY
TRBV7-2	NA	ASSRVYEQY
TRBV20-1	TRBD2	SASGLAGGKDTQY